Below, 14 T cell receptor beta chains from the same sample are listed, as sequenced in a study of PD-1 blockade in mismatch repair-deficient tumors (dated by TCRdb to the late 2010s). Receptors were amplified or captured by the immunoSEQ multiplex PCR assay. In TCRdb, the immuneACCESS table is reduced to in-frame sequences with V and J assigned. These tables do not hold every clone; where another copy was compared, an unresolved V gene accounts for under half, and the others remain unexplained. This sample has 80,000 to 130,000 clones in its table, and about four fifths of those were observed once. Around 5.8% of the sample goes to the ten largest clones. The source was peripheral blood, collected around 8 months after starting pembrolizumab. These receptors originate from an adult with mismatch repair-deficient cancer.

The chain links TRBV10-1 to TRBJ2-7; 9 positions agree with TRBD1. CDR3 length: 14 residues. The V and J ends lost 10 bases and 2 bases, in that order; junction bases with no gene match: 9. The germline gives CDR1 WNHNN, CDR2 SYGVQD (reference sequence). CDR3 amino acids: CAILTGTGPYEQYF. The CDR3 DNA reads TGCGCCATCTTGACCGGGACAGGGCCCTACGAGCAGTACTTC.

This clone was counted only a few times. This chain links TRBV5-4 with TRBJ1-2; TRBD1 matches at 7 bases. The V gene's germline CDR1 is SGHNT and CDR2 YYREEE (reference sequence). V shed 1 base and J 2 bases; nucleotides not matched to a gene: 2. The CDR3 contains 14 residues. The CDR3: CASSLTTGNYGYTF. In DNA, the CDR3 is TGTGCCAGCAGCTTGACGACAGGGAACTATGGCTACACCTTC.

This clone occurred a few times. The J gene is TRBJ1-1, the V gene TRBV5-6; D uncertain. Germline V lookup: CDR1 SGHDT, CDR2 YYEEEE. The CDR3 length is 13 residues. V dropped 1 base and J dropped 1 base, with 5 bases sitting between them. The CDR3 DNA reads TGTGCCAGCAGCTTGTCACCGAACACTGAAGCTTTCTTT. This codes for CASSLSPNTEAFF.

V usage is TRBV5-1 and J usage is TRBJ2-5, with D perhaps TRBD1 or TRBD2 (5 bases each). V shed 0 bases and J shed 4 bases, with 13 bases lying between them. Germline V lookup: CDR1 SGHRS, CDR2 YFSETQ. CDR3 length: 15 amino acids. The CDR3: CASSLAAGSGETQYF. CDR3 in DNA: TGCGCCAGCAGCTTGGCGGCAGGGAGTGGAGAGACCCAGTACTTC.

The chain employs TRBV5-1 and TRBJ2-1; D might be TRBD1 or TRBD2, each matching 5 bases. This CDR3 contains 14 residues. Germline lookup yields CDR1 SGHRS and CDR2 YFSETQ. V lost 7 bases and J 9 bases, leaving 20 bases between the germline ends. CDR3 amino acids: CASRPPASRGEQFF. Here the CDR3 DNA reads TGCGCCAGCCGCCCCCCGGCTTCGAGGGGTGAGCAGTTCTTC.

The table lists this clone with a few counts. This rearrangement joins TRBV20-1 to TRBJ1-2; D call uncertain. The V end was cut by 8 bases, the J end by 2 bases, with 9 bases between. The CDR3 spans 11 residues. Germline assignment: CDR1 DFQATT and CDR2 SNEGSKA (reference sequence). The DNA of the CDR3 is TGCAGTTATGAGTCCAACTATGGCTACACCTTC. Translation gives CSYESNYGYTF.

This clone was seen only a few times. The rearrangement uses TRBV19 and TRBJ1-5; 7 bases are shared with TRBD1. Germline V gives CDR1 LNHDA, CDR2 SQIVND (reference sequence). Losses at the gene ends were 5 bases for V and 0 bases for J; bases not matched to a gene: 1. The CDR3 has 14 amino acids. The CDR3 region is CASSGTVSNQPQHF. CDR3 coding DNA: TGTGCCAGTAGTGGGACAGTTAGCAATCAGCCCCAGCATTTT.

This chain joins TRBV5-4 and TRBJ2-6; no clear D. The ends were cut back, 4 bases at V and 4 bases at J, with 9 bases in the middle. The CDR3 is made up of 14 amino acids. The germline gives CDR1 SGHNT, CDR2 YYREEE (reference sequence). CDR3 DNA sequence: TGTGCCAGCAGCATGATCTTGGGGGCCAACGTCCTGACTTTC. Protein sequence: CASSMILGANVLTF.

This clone was counted a few times. V and J are TRBV5-4 and TRBJ1-1, with unresolved D. The CDR3 has 13 amino acids. The germline V gene encodes CDR1 SGHNT and CDR2 YYREEE (reference sequence). Deletions cut 2 bases from V and 1 base from J, with 6 bases between. The CDR3 loop is CASSLVPNTEAFF. The CDR3 coding sequence is TGTGCCAGCAGCTTAGTACCGAACACTGAAGCTTTCTTT.

The chain joins TRBV7-9 to TRBJ1-2, with unresolved D. The CDR3 extends over 13 amino acids. The ends were cut back, 3 bases at V and 2 bases at J, with 7 bases in the middle. Germline CDR1 and CDR2: SEHNR and FQNEAQ (reference sequence). CDR3: CASSFGENYGYTF. CDR3 sequence (DNA): TGTGCCAGCAGCTTCGGAGAGAACTATGGCTACACCTTC.

V usage is TRBV4-3 and J usage is TRBJ2-1; D is undetermined. Germline V gene data show CDR1 as LGHNA and CDR2 as YSLEER. Trimming took off 0 bases at V and 2 bases at J, with 11 bases between the two ends. The CDR3 has 16 amino acids. The CDR3 is CASSQDRTGPYNEQFF. The DNA for the CDR3 is TGCGCCAGCAGCCAAGATCGAACTGGTCCCTACAATGAGCAGTTCTTC.

This clone has only a few counts. The chain is built from TRBV7-8 and TRBJ1-2; 9 nucleotides line up with TRBD1. Looked up from germline, CDR1 is SGHVS and CDR2 is FQNEAQ. The CDR3 extends over 16 amino acids. The trim removed 5 bases at V and 6 bases at J, leaving 13 bases unmatched. The CDR3 region is CASSLLSTGGVNGYTF. The CDR3, as DNA: TGTGCCAGCAGCCTCCTTAGTACAGGGGGCGTAAATGGCTACACCTTC.

V and J are TRBV7-9 and TRBJ1-1, with D unclear. V lost 5 bases and J 5 bases, leaving 12 bases between the germline ends. Germline V lookup: CDR1 SEHNR, CDR2 FQNEAQ (reference sequence). This CDR3 has 13 amino acids. The CDR3: CASSPAGGTEAFF. CDR3 coding DNA: TGTGCCAGCAGCCCCGCAGGAGGGACTGAAGCTTTCTTT.

The chain links TRBV7-9 to TRBJ1-1; D remains ambiguous. Germline V lookup: CDR1 SEHNR, CDR2 FQNEAQ (reference sequence). The V and J ends lost 5 bases and 6 bases respectively, with 19 bases between them. CDR3 length: 15 amino acids. The CDR3 DNA follows: TGTGCCAGCAGCCCTCGCGGATATGGGTCCCCTGAAGCTTTCTTT. Translated: CASSPRGYGSPEAFF.